Described below is a single T cell receptor (beta chain) sequence and its context. Its target is unknown. A second PCR of about 7 to 11 cycles used a sample-barcoded 5' primer and a J-beta primer mix. The study obtained at least 3 million CDR3-containing paired-end reads from every sample. MiXCR, run by TCRdb on the 5' RACE reads, gives a single entry per CDR3 protein. The sample contains 850,000 to 1,000,000 distinct CDR3 sequences, roughly 52% of which appear only once. This entry comes from a study of blood T cells in healthy people across ages. Findings and caveats of the study: Aged donors had fewer naive CD4+ cells and lower diversity than long-lived donors.

Every donor provided around 10 milliliters of peripheral blood. Samples each yielded at least 5 micrograms of total RNA. This CDR3 is built from 16 residues. Germline-derived CDR1 and CDR2 are MNHEY and SVGEGT. The J segment lost 11 bases and the V segment lost 8 bases, leaving 20 bases of the junction unmatched. The sequence was obtained from a man aged 25-45 years in good health. J is TRBJ2-5 and V is TRBV6-2 or TRBV6-3, with 10 bases that match TRBD2. The sample was blood. The CDR3 coding sequence is TGTGCCAGCTTATCCGGGACTAGCGTCAACTACAATGAGCAGTACTTC. This sequence encodes CASLSGTSVNYNEQYF.